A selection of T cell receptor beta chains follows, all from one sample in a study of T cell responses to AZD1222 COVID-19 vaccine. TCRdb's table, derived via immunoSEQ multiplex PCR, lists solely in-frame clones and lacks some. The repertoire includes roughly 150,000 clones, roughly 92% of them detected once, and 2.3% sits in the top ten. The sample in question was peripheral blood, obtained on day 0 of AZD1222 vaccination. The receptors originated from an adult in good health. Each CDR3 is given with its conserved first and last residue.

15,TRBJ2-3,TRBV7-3,CASSLAESSTDTQYF
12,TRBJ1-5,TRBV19,CASSTSGQPQHF
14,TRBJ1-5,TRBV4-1,CASSQLGGNQPQHF
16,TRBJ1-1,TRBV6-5,CASSYSMTRANTEAFF
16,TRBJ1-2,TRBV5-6,CASSYRDRAANYGYTF
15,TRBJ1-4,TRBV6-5,CASSPEGVGNEKLFF
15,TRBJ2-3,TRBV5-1,CASSLVQGPLRAQYF
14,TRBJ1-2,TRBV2,CASRTLGPFSGYTF
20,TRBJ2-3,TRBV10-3,CAINNGRTSGGTRNTDTQYF
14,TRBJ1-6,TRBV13,CASSWGGNNSPLHF
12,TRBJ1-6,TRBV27,CASGLTNSPLHF
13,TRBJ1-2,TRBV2,CASSGTGFYGYTF
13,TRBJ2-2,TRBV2,CASSKEGGGELFF
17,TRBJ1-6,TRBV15,CATSRDSPGGYNSPLHF
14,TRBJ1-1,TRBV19,CASSIGQGNTEAFF
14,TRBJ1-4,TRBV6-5,CASVGQGRWEKLFF
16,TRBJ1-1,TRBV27,CASSNTGAPLNTEAFF
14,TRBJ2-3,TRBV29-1,CSERQGASADTQYF
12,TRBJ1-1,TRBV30,CAWSSGGAEAFF
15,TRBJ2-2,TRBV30,CASEGGQGVTGELFF
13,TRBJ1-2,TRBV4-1,CASSEGGYYGYTF
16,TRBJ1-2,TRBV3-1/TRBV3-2,CASSQGTGPTNYGYTF
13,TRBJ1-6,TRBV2,CASRSREGTPLHF
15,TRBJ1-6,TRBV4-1,CASSQDEGPNSPLHF
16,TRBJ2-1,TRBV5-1,CASSLSGTSGYNEQFF
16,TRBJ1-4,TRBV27,CASSLRKGQGNEKLFF
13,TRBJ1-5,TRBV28,CASRTGSNQPQHF
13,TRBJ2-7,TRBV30,CAWSRGLRYEQYF
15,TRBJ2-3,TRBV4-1,CASSQESGGVDTQYF
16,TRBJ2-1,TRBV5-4,CASSLGSVTSYNEQFF
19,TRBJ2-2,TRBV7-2,CASSPIGLAGVTNTGELFF
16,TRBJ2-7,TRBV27,CASRINADGSFYEQYF
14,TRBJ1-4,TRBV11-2,CASSSQGAREKLFF
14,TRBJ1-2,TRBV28,CASSTPNIRYGYTF
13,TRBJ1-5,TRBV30,CAWSVRGDQPQHF
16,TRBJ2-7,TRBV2,CASSAGTSGGAYEQYF
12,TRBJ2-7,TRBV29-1,CSARQRSDEQYF
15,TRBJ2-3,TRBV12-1,CASSLRDRVSDTQYF
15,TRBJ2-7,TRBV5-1,CASSFAGPALYEQYF
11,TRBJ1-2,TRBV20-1,CSANRFGGYTF
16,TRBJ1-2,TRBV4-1,CASSPVQDRGNYGYTF
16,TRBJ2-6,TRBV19,CASSPGRHSGANVLTF
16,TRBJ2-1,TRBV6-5,CASSYGGASGRNEQFF
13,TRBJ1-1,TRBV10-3,CAISLQGKTEAFF
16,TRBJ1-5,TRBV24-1,CATSGFRDRGIQPQHF
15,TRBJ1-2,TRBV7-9,CASSSSPGQKHGYTF
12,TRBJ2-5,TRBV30,CAWASGRETQYF
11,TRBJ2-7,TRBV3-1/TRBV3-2,CASREPYEQYF
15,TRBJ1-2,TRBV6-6,CASSSRTSGAGGYTF
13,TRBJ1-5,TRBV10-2,CASSLADNQPQHF
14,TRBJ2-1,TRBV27,CASRLAAENNEQFF
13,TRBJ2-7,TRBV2,CASRIQESYEQYF